This T cell receptor beta chain originates from a study of blood T cell repertoires in COVID-19. Study-wide background: COVID-19 samples collected from the United States, Italy and Spain covered acute and convalescent phases. Sources were T cells, B-cell-depleted T cells, or PBMCs; the material itself was cDNA or gDNA.

Symptom resolution, clearance, or two negative PCRs marked donors in Cohort 3 as recovered. The CDR3 is 18 amino acids. The V gene end was trimmed by 2 bases and the J gene end by 0 bases; junction bases not matched to a gene: 7. The germline CDR1 and CDR2 sequences are SGHVS and FQNEAQ. Original methodology: Reference gene primer amplification gave nucleated cell count estimates. The protocol was immunoSEQ multiplex PCR, while the TCRdb copy is restricted to in-frame clones and leaves out a portion. Clone size and V and J calls were adopted from that table, with D and trimming inferred from the DNA. The table records under 200,000 clones, around 89% of them present only once.

The receptor comes from a woman between 18 and 29 years old who had recovered from COVID-19. Sequencing used PBMCs or T cells enriched from blood (not recorded which). The rearrangement uses TRBV7-8 and TRBJ2-3; 11 bases are a match to TRBD2. Here the CDR3 DNA reads TGTGCCAGCAGCTTAACGCTAGCGGGAGGTAAAAGCACAGATACGCAGTATTTT. This translates into CASSLTLAGGKSTDTQYF.